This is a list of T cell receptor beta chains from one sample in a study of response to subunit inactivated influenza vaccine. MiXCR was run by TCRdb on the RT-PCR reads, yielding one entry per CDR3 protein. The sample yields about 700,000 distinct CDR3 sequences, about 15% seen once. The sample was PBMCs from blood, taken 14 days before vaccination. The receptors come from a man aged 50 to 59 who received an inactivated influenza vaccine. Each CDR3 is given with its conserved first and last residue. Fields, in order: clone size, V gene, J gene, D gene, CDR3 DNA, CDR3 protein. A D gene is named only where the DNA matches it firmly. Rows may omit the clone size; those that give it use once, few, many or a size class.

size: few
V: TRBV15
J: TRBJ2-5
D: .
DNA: TGTGCCACCAGCACCGGGGACGGGGGAAGTGGAGAGACCCAGTACTTC
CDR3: CATSTGDGGSGETQYF

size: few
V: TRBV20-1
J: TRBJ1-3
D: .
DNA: TGCAGTGCTAGACAGTCTGGAAACACCATATATTTT
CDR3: CSARQSGNTIYF

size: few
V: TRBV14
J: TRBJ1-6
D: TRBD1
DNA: TGTGCCAGCAGACCCGGGACAGATAATTCACCCCTCCACTTT
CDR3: CASRPGTDNSPLHF

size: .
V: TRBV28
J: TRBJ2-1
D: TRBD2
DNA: TGTGCCAGCAGTTTATCCCCATACTCGAGAGGCGGGAGGTCGAATGAGCAGTTCTTC
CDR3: CASSLSPYSRGGRSNEQFF

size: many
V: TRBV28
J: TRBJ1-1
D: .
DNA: TGTGCCAGCAGCTCTAAAGGAAGCCCCAGGGGGAACACTGAAGCTTTCTTT
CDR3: CASSSKGSPRGNTEAFF

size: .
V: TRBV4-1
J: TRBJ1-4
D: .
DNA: TGCGCCAGCAGCCAAGACAGGGCTGGCGAAAAACTGTTTTTT
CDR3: CASSQDRAGEKLFF

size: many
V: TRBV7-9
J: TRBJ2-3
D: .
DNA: TGTGCCAGCAGCTTCAGGGGCGGGATCGGAGATACGCAGTATTTT
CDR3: CASSFRGGIGDTQYF

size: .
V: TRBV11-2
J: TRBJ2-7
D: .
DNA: TGTGCCAGCAGCTTAGCGCGGCTCACCGGGGAGCAGTACTTC
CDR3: CASSLARLTGEQYF

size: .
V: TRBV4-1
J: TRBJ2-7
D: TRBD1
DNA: TGCGCCAGCAGCCACCGACAGGGAAACTACGAGCAGTACTTC
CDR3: CASSHRQGNYEQYF

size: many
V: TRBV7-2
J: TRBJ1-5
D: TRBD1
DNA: TGTGCCAGCAGCCGAAAGACAGGGGACAATCAGCCCCAGCATTTT
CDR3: CASSRKTGDNQPQHF

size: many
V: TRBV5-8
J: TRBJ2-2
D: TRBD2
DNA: TGTGCCAGCAGCTGGGGGACTAGCGGGAGCCCCGGGGAGCTGTTTTTT
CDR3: CASSWGTSGSPGELFF

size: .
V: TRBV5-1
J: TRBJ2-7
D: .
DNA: TGCGCCAGCAGCTTGGTATTAGGTAAGGAGTACGAGCAGTACTTC
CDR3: CASSLVLGKEYEQYF

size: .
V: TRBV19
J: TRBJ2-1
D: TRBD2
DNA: TGTGCCAGTAGTATCTCTAGCGGGAGCTCCTACAATGAGCAGTTCTTC
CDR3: CASSISSGSSYNEQFF

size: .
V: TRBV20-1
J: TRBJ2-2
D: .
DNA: TGCAGTGCTAGAGACGTTATGTTATCGGGCACCGGGGAGCTGTTTTTT
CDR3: CSARDVMLSGTGELFF

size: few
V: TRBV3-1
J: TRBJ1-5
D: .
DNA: TGTGCCAGCAGCCAGTCTCAGGGGAGGAGTAGTCAGCCCCAGCATTTT
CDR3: CASSQSQGRSSQPQHF

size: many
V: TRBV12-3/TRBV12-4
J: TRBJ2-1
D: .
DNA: TGTGCCAGCAGTCTCTTTAGCGGATACAATGAGCAGTTCTTC
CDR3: CASSLFSGYNEQFF

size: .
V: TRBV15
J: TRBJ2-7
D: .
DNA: TGTGCCACCAGCAGAGAGAGCTTCTACGAGCAGTACTTC
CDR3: CATSRESFYEQYF

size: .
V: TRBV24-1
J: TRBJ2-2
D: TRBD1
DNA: TGTGCCACCAACGGACAGGGGAACACCGGGGAGCTGTTTTTT
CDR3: CATNGQGNTGELFF

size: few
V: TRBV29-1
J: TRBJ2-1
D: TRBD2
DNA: TGCAGCGTTGCAAGCGGGACCTACAATGAGCAGTTCTTC
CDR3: CSVASGTYNEQFF

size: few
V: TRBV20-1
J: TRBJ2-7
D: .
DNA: TGCAGTGCCACGGGACACCCGAGCTCCTACGAGCAGTACTTC
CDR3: CSATGHPSSYEQYF